This T cell receptor beta chain appears in the sequencing data of a study of T cell repertoires in cytomegalovirus infection. This clonotype has just a few counts. Its antigen remains unidentified. TCRdb redid the calling of the reads with MiXCR, one entry per CDR3 protein. The data contain 250,000 to 400,000 distinct CDR3 sequences, approximately 25% of them singletons. The V and J ends lost 4 bases and 6 bases, in that order; junction bases with no gene match: 6. The germline gives CDR1 MGHDK, CDR2 SYGVNS. The CDR3 covers 14 residues. Study outcomes and limitations: Cumulated frequencies of public TCR beta families served to identify carriers of CMV plus the relevant HLA.

V and J are TRBV25-1 and TRBJ2-5; 9 positions match TRBD2. The receptor was derived from a human donor in good health (CMV status not recorded). Some clones in this sample may be carry-over from other donors' samples. The sequencing here drew on cultured PBMCs, taken from culture after CMV antigen stimulation. This CDR3 reads CASSALAGKQTQYF. CDR3 nucleotide sequence: TGTGCCAGCAGTGCCCTAGCGGGAAAGCAGACCCAGTACTTC. The full variable domain, rest sourced from reference TRBV25-1 and TRBJ2-5, is EADIYQTPRYLVIGTGKKITLECSQTMGHDKMYWYQQDPGMELHLIHYSYGVNSTEKGDLSSESTVSRIRTEHFPLTLESARPSHTSQYLCASSALAGKQTQYFGPGTRLLVL.